This T cell receptor beta chain derives from a study of human T cells and chemical hapten exposure. In the study overall: In the sensitization step, 2% DPC was placed on 2 cm by 2 cm of upper inner arm skin. The study patch tested 0.01% DPC on the upper back and read results at 6 days.

Study-wide points: TCRs at a frequency above 1 in 1000 stayed unchanged with DPC sensitization.

Comment on this clonotype: Its antigen remains unidentified.

TCRdb processed the RACE reads anew with MiXCR; each CDR3 protein has one entry. The data show around 340,000 distinct CDR3 sequences, 5.5% to 8% seen once. Time point reported: patch test 1, 2 weeks after DPC sensitization. Treatment specified: therapeutic diphenylcyclopropenone sensitization with weekly scalp DPC. The CDR3 runs 12 residues. V was clipped by 3 bases and J by 1 base, with 4 bases between them. Germline V gene sequence: CDR1 MNHNS, CDR2 SASEGT. The origin of this receptor is a woman under 30 with alopecia areata. Some clones in this sample may be carry-over from other donors' samples. The chain recombines TRBV6-1 with TRBJ2-7; D is ambiguous. The specimen comprised whole blood, sampled in connection with sensitization to the hapten diphenylcyclopropenone (DPC). The CDR3 region is CASSDPSYEQYF. DNA of the CDR3: TGTGCCAGCAGTGATCCGTCCTACGAGCAGTACTTC.